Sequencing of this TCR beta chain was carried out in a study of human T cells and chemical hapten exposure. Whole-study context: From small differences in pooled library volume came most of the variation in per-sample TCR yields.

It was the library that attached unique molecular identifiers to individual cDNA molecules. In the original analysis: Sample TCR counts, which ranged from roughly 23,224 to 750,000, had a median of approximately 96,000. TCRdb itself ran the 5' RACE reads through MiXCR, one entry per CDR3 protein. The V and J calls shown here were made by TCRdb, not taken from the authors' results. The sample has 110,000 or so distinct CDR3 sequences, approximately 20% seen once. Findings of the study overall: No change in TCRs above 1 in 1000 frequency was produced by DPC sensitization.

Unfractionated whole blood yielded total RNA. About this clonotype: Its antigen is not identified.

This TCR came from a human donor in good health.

The CDR3 region is CSVDRGNEQYF. DNA for the CDR3: TGCAGCGTGGACAGGGGAAACGAGCAGTACTTC. V gene TRBV29-1 combines with J gene TRBJ2-7; TRBD1 matches at 9 bases. This CDR3 is 11 amino acids long. CDR1 and CDR2 from the germline V gene are SQVTM and ANQGSEA. V lost 6 bases to trimming and J lost 5 bases; unmatched junction nucleotides: 2.